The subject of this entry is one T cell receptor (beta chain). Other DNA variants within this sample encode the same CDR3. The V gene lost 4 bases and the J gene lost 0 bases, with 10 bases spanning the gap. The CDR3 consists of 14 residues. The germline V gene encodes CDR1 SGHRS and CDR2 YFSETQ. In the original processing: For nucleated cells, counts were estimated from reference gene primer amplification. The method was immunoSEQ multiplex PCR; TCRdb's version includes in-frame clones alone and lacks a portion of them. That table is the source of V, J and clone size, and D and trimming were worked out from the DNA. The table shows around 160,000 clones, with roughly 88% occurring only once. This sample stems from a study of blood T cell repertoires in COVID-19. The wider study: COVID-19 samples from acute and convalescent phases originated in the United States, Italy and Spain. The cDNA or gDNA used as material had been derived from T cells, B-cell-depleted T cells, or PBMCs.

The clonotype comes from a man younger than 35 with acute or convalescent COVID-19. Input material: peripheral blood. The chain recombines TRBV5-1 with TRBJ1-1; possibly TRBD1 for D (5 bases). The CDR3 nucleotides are TGCGCCAGCAGCCTGACAGTGATGAACACTGAAGCTTTCTTT. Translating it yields CASSLTVMNTEAFF. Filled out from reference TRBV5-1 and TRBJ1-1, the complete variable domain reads KAGVTQTPRYLIKTRGQQVTLSCSPISGHRSVSWYQQTPGQGLQFLFEYFSETQRNKGNFPGRFSGRQFSNSRSEMNVSTLELGDSALYLCASSLTVMNTEAFFGQGTRLTVV.